This entry features one T cell receptor (beta chain) sequence. Its antigen remains undetermined. No base quality information exists; no much larger clone differs at one position. What this sample's treatment or condition label stands for: preoperative locoregional IRX-2 cytokine immunotherapy. The samples were obtained from a phase Ib study that tested preoperative, locoregional IRX-2 cytokine immunotherapy designed to prime immune responses. Donors were patients with early-stage breast cancer who received IRX-2 before surgery. Trimming accounts for 6 bases at V and 3 bases at J, while the number of junction bases matched to no gene is 11. The CDR3 runs 15 amino acids, cysteine and phenylalanine included. The read is trimmed to its CDR3 DNA, 45 bases read in frame from base 1. Based on the germline V gene, the CDR1 and CDR2 sequences are SQVTM and ANQGSEA. The data were obtained in a study of preoperative IRX-2 immunotherapy in early breast cancer (dated by TCRdb to between 2019 and 2020).

Libraries were constructed by the immunoSEQ multiplex PCR assay. This is the immuneACCESS table as TCRdb keeps it, with only in-frame sequences that have V and J called. A part of the clones is gone; compared with another copy, unresolved V genes explain less than half, and the rest is unexplained. The sample table lists 20,000 to 25,000 clones, 70% to 90% of them with a count of one. Roughly 30% of the sample goes to the ten largest clones. The sequenced sample was tumor tissue, obtained after IRX-2 immunotherapy. The receptor's source is a human donor with breast cancer. This sequence uses TRBV29-1 and TRBJ2-3; 8 central bases correspond to TRBD1. The DNA reads TGCAGCGTAACGTTGGACAGGGAGTTTACAGATACGCAGTATTTT. This encodes CSVTLDREFTDTQYF.